The 28 T cell receptor beta chains reported below all come from one sample, sequenced in a study of T cells in narcolepsy. Profiled with immunoSEQ multiplex PCR; TCRdb holds only in-frame clones, not every one. The table has 15,000 to 20,000 clones, over 75% seen once; the top ten hold roughly 0.7%. The sample taken for sequencing was memory (CD45RA-) CD4+ T cells from blood. All receptors come from a human donor in good health.

This clone was detected only once. The chain carries TRBV27 and TRBJ2-2; 7 bases agree with TRBD1. The CDR3 has 20 residues. The germline V gene has CDR1 MNHEY and CDR2 SMNVEV (reference sequence). J lost 2 bases, V lost 5 bases, and 20 bases had no gene match. CDR3: CASSLKHRGIPLTNTGELFF. The CDR3, as DNA: TGTGCCAGCAGTCTGAAACACAGGGGAATTCCGTTAACAAACACCGGGGAGCTGTTTTTT.

The chain couples TRBV19 to TRBJ1-2, with 7 bases matching TRBD1. Losses at the gene ends were 6 bases for V and 8 bases for J; bases not matched to a gene: 9. The CDR3 totals 13 residues. Germline CDR1 is LNHDA and CDR2 is SQIVND (reference sequence). This CDR3 reads CASSPGQRLGYTF. In DNA, the CDR3 is TGTGCCAGTAGCCCGGGACAGCGTCTCGGCTACACCTTC.

J is TRBJ2-1 and V is TRBV6-5; the match to TRBD2 covers 13 bases. Germline loops: CDR1 MNHEY, CDR2 SVGAGI. The CDR3 spans 15 residues. V shed 6 bases, J shed 10 bases, and the junction held 9 bases outside the gene matches. The CDR3: CASRDWTSGRREQFF. The CDR3 region has the DNA TGTGCCAGCAGAGACTGGACTAGCGGGAGAAGGGAGCAGTTCTTC.

V usage is TRBV5-4 and J usage is TRBJ2-6; 9 bases fit TRBD1. Germline V gene sequence: CDR1 SGHNT, CDR2 YYREEE (reference sequence). The length of the CDR3 is 17 residues. V shed 3 bases, J shed 4 bases, and the junction held 8 bases outside the gene matches. The CDR3 coding sequence is TGTGCCAGCAGCTCTCCGGGACAGGGCGCCGGGGCCAACGTCCTGACTTTC. Protein sequence: CASSSPGQGAGANVLTF. Complete variable domain (other parts from reference TRBV5-4 and TRBJ2-6): ETGVTQSPTHLIKTRGQQVTLRCSSQSGHNTVSWYQQALGQGPQFIFQYYREEENGRGNFPPRFSGLQFPNYSSELNVNALELDDSALYLCASSSPGQGAGANVLTFGAGSRLTVL.

Relative to its sample, this clone is medium-sized. The J gene is TRBJ1-1, the V gene TRBV10-3; possibly TRBD1 for D (5 bases). Trimming left V 3 bases short and J 1 base short, with 12 bases between. Germline V CDR1 and CDR2: ENHRY, SYGVKD. This CDR3 region has 15 residues. The CDR3 protein is CAISELGGGNTEAFF. The CDR3 DNA reads as TGTGCCATCAGTGAACTCGGGGGAGGGAACACTGAAGCTTTCTTT.

This clone was detected only once. The chain recombines TRBV7-8 with TRBJ2-5; unclear D gene. The CDR3 totals 15 residues. CDR1 is SGHVS, CDR2 FQNEAQ, per germline. Trimming took 5 bases from V and 1 from J, leaving 14 bases between them. CDR3 residues: CASSPRVLVQETQYF. The CDR3 coding sequence is TGTGCCAGCAGCCCCCGCGTTCTAGTCCAAGAGACCCAGTACTTC.

This CDR3 is CATSRVGGADEKLFF. CDR3 sequence (DNA): TGTGCCACCAGCAGAGTTGGGGGGGCTGATGAAAAACTGTTTTTT. This chain uses TRBV15 with TRBJ1-4, with TRBD1 as a possible D gene (6 bases). V was pared by 1 base and J by 6 bases, with 12 bases between. The V gene's germline CDR1 is LNHNV and CDR2 YYDKDF (reference sequence). The CDR3 has 15 residues.

The J gene is TRBJ2-5, the V gene TRBV10-3; no reliable D call. Near its end, the DNA agrees better with TRBJ2-7, so the J call may be wrong. The germline CDR1 and CDR2 sequences are ENHRY and SYGVKD. The length of the CDR3 is 13 residues. CDR3 protein: CATRFPRSYEQYF. The CDR3 DNA reads TGTGCCACCCGCTTTCCCCGCTCCTACGAGCAGTACTTC.

The rearrangement links TRBV15 to TRBJ2-3, with 7 positions matching TRBD2. The trim removed 1 base at V and 5 bases at J, leaving 9 bases unmatched. Germline V CDR1 and CDR2: LNHNV, YYDKDF (reference sequence). The CDR3 runs to 16 residues. The CDR3 protein is CATSRVGGRIEDTQYF. Written as DNA, the CDR3 is TGTGCCACCAGCAGAGTGGGCGGGAGAATCGAAGATACGCAGTATTTT.

The V call is TRBV29-1, the J call TRBJ2-5; perhaps TRBD1 as D (7 bases). The CDR3 runs 11 residues. Germline CDR1 SQVTM, CDR2 ANQGSEA. CDR3 amino acids: CSGRGVETQYF. The CDR3 DNA reads as TGCAGTGGCAGGGGGGTCGAGACCCAGTACTTC.

This clone was counted only a few times. This chain joins TRBV7-6 and TRBJ2-7; TRBD1 agrees at 8 bases. V trimming: 1 base; J trimming: 4 bases; junction bases outside the gene matches: 0. The germline CDR1 and CDR2 sequences are SGHVS and FNYEAQ. CDR3 length equals 13 residues. Here the CDR3 reads CASSLGTGYEQYF. The DNA of the CDR3 is TGTGCCAGCAGCTTAGGGACAGGGTACGAGCAGTACTTC.

The V gene is TRBV10-2, the J gene TRBJ1-4, with 12 bases matching TRBD1. V was pared by 0 bases and J by 8 bases, with 4 bases of the junction left unmatched. The germline CDR1 and CDR2 sequences are WSHSY and SAAADI. CDR3 length: 16 residues. The CDR3 nucleotides are TGCGCCAGCAGTGAGTCGGGGACAGGGGGCGCGGAAAAACTGTTTTTT. Translated: CASSESGTGGAEKLFF.

V and J are TRBV5-5 and TRBJ2-5, with D uncertain. The CDR3 extends over 11 amino acids. Between the trimmed V and J ends, which lost 4 bases and 4 bases, there was a span of 5 bases. Germline V lookup: CDR1 SGHKS, CDR2 YYEKEE (reference sequence). This CDR3 reads CASSTAETQYF. The CDR3, as DNA: TGTGCCAGCAGCACCGCAGAGACCCAGTACTTC.

This clone was observed a handful of times. The chain combines TRBV11-3 with TRBJ2-3; 7 bases fit TRBD2. The trim removed 0 bases at V and 4 bases at J, leaving 13 bases unmatched. Germline values: CDR1 SGHNT, CDR2 YENEEA. The CDR3 covers 18 residues. For the CDR3, the DNA is TGTGCCAGCAGCTTAGATGTAGGGAGGGAGCGGTTCGCAGATACGCAGTATTTT. It codes for CASSLDVGRERFADTQYF.

This CDR3 is CASSKLTSEATDTQYF. CDR3 DNA sequence: TGTGCCAGCAGCAAGCTGACTAGCGAGGCCACAGATACGCAGTATTTT. V and J are TRBV9 and TRBJ2-3; 8 nucleotides align to TRBD2. Unmatched junction bases numbered 9, after V lost 4 bases and J lost 2 bases. CDR1 and CDR2 (germline): SGDLS, YYNGEE. The CDR3 has 16 residues. Looking up the rest from reference TRBV9 and TRBJ2-3 gives the full variable domain: DSGVTQTPKHLITATGQRVTLRCSPRSGDLSVYWYQQSLDQGLQFLIQYYNGEERAKGNILERFSAQQFPDLHSELNLSSLELGDSALYFCASSKLTSEATDTQYFGPGTRLTVL.

In regard to this clone: The germline gene is not matched at one end of the junction; a read error may be the cause. The CDR3, as DNA: TGTGCTAGCAGCTTAGATGGGGGCAATGAGCAGTTCTTC. As protein: CASSLDGGNEQFF. The rearrangement links TRBV7-7 to TRBJ2-1; TRBD1 or TRBD2 may be the D gene (5 bases each). The length of the CDR3 is 13 residues. Germline-derived CDR1 and CDR2 are SSHAT and FNYEAQ (reference sequence). Full variable domain (missing parts from reference TRBV7-7 and TRBJ2-1): GAGVSQSPRYKVTKRGQDVTLRCDPISSHATLYWYQQALGQGPEFLTYFNYEAQPDKSGLPSDRFSAERPEGSISTLTIQRTEQRDSAMYRCASSLDGGNEQFFGPGTRLTVL.

The chain uses TRBV7-9 and TRBJ1-2, with D unresolved. Germline-derived CDR1 and CDR2 are SEHNR and FQNEAQ (reference sequence). V lost 5 bases and J lost 5, with 12 bases in between. This CDR3 has 13 residues. This chain's CDR3 is CASSPPGIYGYTF. The DNA for the CDR3 is TGTGCCAGCAGCCCCCCCGGCATATATGGCTACACCTTC.

The chain combines TRBV6-5 with TRBJ1-1, with D hard to call. CDR3 length equals 15 residues. Trimming cost V 6 bases and J 1 base, with 15 bases left between them. Germline CDR1 and CDR2: MNHEY and SVGAGI. In DNA, the CDR3 is TGTGCCAGCAGCCCGGACGGCAAGACGAACACTGAAGCTTTCTTT. Its protein is CASSPDGKTNTEAFF.

This clone was picked up a small number of times. V is TRBV19 and J is TRBJ1-5; tentative D call: TRBD1 (5 bases). The CDR3 length is 14 residues. From germline, CDR1 is LNHDA and CDR2 SQIVND (reference sequence). V was cut by 6 bases and J by 2 bases, with 11 bases left in between. CDR3: CASSSDRRNQPQHF. DNA for the CDR3: TGTGCCAGTAGCAGCGACAGACGCAATCAGCCCCAGCATTTT. Full variable domain (remainder filled in from reference TRBV19 and TRBJ1-5): DGGITQSPKYLFRKEGQNVTLSCEQNLNHDAMYWYRQDPGQGLRLIYYSQIVNDFQKGDIAEGYSVSREKKESFPLTVTSAQKNPTAFYLCASSSDRRNQPQHFGDGTRLSIL.

The CDR3 sequence is CASSQDRAGYNTGELFF. Here the CDR3 DNA reads TGCGCCAGCAGCCAAGATCGGGCAGGGTACAATACCGGGGAGCTGTTTTTT. The V call is TRBV4-3, the J call TRBJ2-2, with a tentative D call TRBD1 (5 bases). CDR1 and CDR2 from the germline V gene are LGHNA and YSLEER. There are 17 residues in the CDR3. Trimming removed 0 bases from V and 5 bases from J, with 16 bases in between.

The V gene is TRBV6-5, the J gene TRBJ1-2; D is uncertain. Trimming removed 6 bases at V and 4 bases at J, with 12 bases between. This CDR3 spans 13 amino acids. Germline CDR1 MNHEY, CDR2 SVGAGI. CDR3 in DNA: TGTGCCAGCAGCCGGGCGGAGTCCTATGGCTACACCTTC. Encoded protein: CASSRAESYGYTF.

The V call is TRBV19, the J call TRBJ2-7; 11 bases align to TRBD2. CDR1 LNHDA and CDR2 SQIVND come from the germline V gene (reference sequence). V was clipped by 5 bases and J by 4 bases; unmatched bases: 7. The CDR3 has 15 amino acids. CDR3 DNA sequence: TGTGCCAGTAGTGCGACCGGGACTAGCGGATACGAGCAGTACTTC. Its translation: CASSATGTSGYEQYF.

This sequence joins TRBV29-1 and TRBJ1-6; unclear D gene. The V end lost 5 bases, the J end lost 12 bases, and 14 bases lay between the germline ends. The CDR3 runs 12 residues. Germline CDR1 is SQVTM and CDR2 is ANQGSEA. The DNA for the CDR3 is TGCAGCGTTTCCGGGCCAGGTTTACCCCTCCACTTT. Translation gives CSVSGPGLPLHF.

This sequence joins TRBV29-1 and TRBJ2-5; 10 bases line up with TRBD2. Germline assignment: CDR1 SQVTM and CDR2 ANQGSEA. There are 13 residues in the CDR3. With V trimmed by 1 base and J by 4 bases, 0 bases remained unmatched. The CDR3 DNA is TGCAGCGTTGAAGGGACTAGCGGAGAGACCCAGTACTTC. Translating it yields CSVEGTSGETQYF. Based on the CDR3 plus reference TRBV29-1 and TRBJ2-5, the full variable domain is SAVISQKPSRDICQRGTSLTIQCQVDSQVTMMFWYRQQPGQSLTLIATANQGSEATYESGFVIDKFPISRPNLTFSTLTVSNMSPEDSSIYLCSVEGTSGETQYFGPGTRLLVL.

The chain carries TRBV29-1 and TRBJ1-2; D unclear. Germline V lookup: CDR1 SQVTM, CDR2 ANQGSEA. The CDR3 consists of 12 residues. With 4 bases removed from V and 4 bases from J, the gap between germline ends came to 10 bases. The CDR3: CSVAQGIYGYTF. DNA for the CDR3: TGCAGCGTTGCCCAAGGGATCTATGGCTACACCTTC.

The V gene is TRBV19, the J gene TRBJ2-1; D gene unclear. Trimming shortened V by 4 bases and J by 6 bases, and 10 bases separated the two germline ends. Germline V CDR1 and CDR2: LNHDA, SQIVND (reference sequence). The length of the CDR3 is 13 residues. The CDR3 here is CASSRNFPNEQFF. CDR3 nucleotides: TGTGCCAGTAGTAGGAATTTCCCCAATGAGCAGTTCTTC.

V is TRBV2 and J is TRBJ2-5; the D gene is possibly TRBD2 (6 bases). CDR1 and CDR2 from the germline V gene are SNHLY and FYNNEI. This CDR3 is built from 15 residues. The V and J ends lost 2 bases and 4 bases respectively, with 14 bases between them. CDR3 sequence (DNA): TGTGCCAGCAGTGAACGGCGGGGTCGGGGAGAGACCCAGTACTTC. Translating it yields CASSERRGRGETQYF.

This clone was detected a few times. This chain links TRBV9 with TRBJ2-7; 7 bases fit TRBD2. Losses at the gene ends were 0 bases for V and 2 bases for J; bases not matched to a gene: 11. In germline, CDR1 is SGDLS, CDR2 YYNGEE. This CDR3 is built from 17 residues. This CDR3 reads CASSVEAGEGWAYEQYF. The DNA for the CDR3 is TGTGCCAGCAGCGTAGAGGCGGGAGAGGGTTGGGCCTACGAGCAGTACTTC.